The next 2 T cell receptor beta chains were all read from a single sample in a study of monozygotic twins with inflammatory bowel disease. Using the 5' RACE reads, TCRdb records one entry per CDR3 protein without DNA. Its clone listing holds approximately 300,000 distinct CDR3 sequences. The sample comprised blood. These receptors were taken from a human donor with ulcerative colitis or Crohn's disease, or a healthy co-twin of an affected twin (not recorded which).

V is TRBV28 and J is TRBJ1-3; with no DNA, the TCRdb D assignment of TRBD1 cannot be verified. There are 14 residues in the CDR3. CDR1 and CDR2 from the germline V gene are MDHEN and SYDVKM. CDR3 loop: CASSPLLPGNTIYF.

The V gene is TRBV5-1, the J gene TRBJ2-1. Germline lookup yields CDR1 SGHRS and CDR2 YFSETQ. This CDR3 comprises 13 residues. This chain's CDR3 is CASSNNGDTEQFF.